A single sample is the source of the 31 T cell receptor beta chains below, sequenced in a study of post-analysis software for immune sequencing data. Study-level findings and limits: A few TRBV segments were significantly more frequent in patients than in controls. TRBV5-6, TRBV5-1 and TRBV20-1 were among these segments.

Each TCR beta cDNA library carried unique molecular identifiers. One entry per CDR3 protein results from TCRdb running MiXCR on the PCR reads. This table holds some 690,000 distinct CDR3 sequences, 55% to 60% found once. The antigens of these receptors remain unknown. Input material: blood. Receptor source: a girl aged 2-10 years with multiple sclerosis.

The sample holds one count of this clonotype. The V call is TRBV13, the J call TRBJ1-2; weak D call: TRBD1 (6 bases). Trimming took off 0 bases at V and 3 bases at J, with 14 bases between the two ends. Germline V gene lookup returns CDR1 PRHDT and CDR2 FYEKMQ (reference sequence). The CDR3 spans 16 residues. CDR3: CASSLGSRGLDYGYTF. The CDR3 nucleotides are TGTGCCAGCAGCTTAGGGAGTCGGGGGCTTGACTATGGCTACACCTTC.

This rearrangement joins TRBV20-1 to TRBJ2-1, with D uncertain. The ends were cut back, 7 bases at V and 8 bases at J, with 9 bases in the middle. Per germline, CDR1 DFQATT and CDR2 SNEGSKA (reference sequence). The CDR3 loop spans 10 amino acids. CDR3 DNA sequence: TGCAGTGTAAATATGGATGAGCAGTTCTTC. Translated, it gives CSVNMDEQFF.

This clonotype was counted between two and nine times. The chain links TRBV7-2 to TRBJ2-5; a possible D gene is TRBD2 (5 bases). V dropped 0 bases and J dropped 1 base, with 9 bases sitting between them. CDR3 length: 15 amino acids. The germline gives CDR1 SGHTA, CDR2 FQGNSA. The CDR3 region is CASSLARAPQETQYF. The CDR3 DNA reads as TGTGCCAGCAGCTTAGCGAGGGCTCCCCAAGAGACCCAGTACTTC.

The chain employs TRBV20-1 and TRBJ1-2, with 9 bases fitting TRBD1. This CDR3 region has 16 residues. Germline assignment: CDR1 DFQATT and CDR2 SNEGSKA (reference sequence). J lost 4 bases, V lost 3 bases, and 12 bases had no gene match. The CDR3 DNA reads TGCAGTGCTAGTACGGGACAGGGAAAGATAGCCTATGGCTACACCTTC. This translates into CSASTGQGKIAYGYTF.

This clonotype was counted only a few times. CDR3 sequence reads: CASSIDRTQQFF. For the CDR3, the DNA is TGCGCCAGCAGCATCGACAGGACTCAGCAGTTCTTC. The chain joins TRBV5-1 to TRBJ2-1; a weak D match, TRBD1 (6 bases). In germline, CDR1 is SGHRS, CDR2 YFSETQ. The CDR3 consists of 12 residues. The ends were cut back, 4 bases at V and 11 bases at J, with 13 bases in the middle.

This clonotype was counted once. The chain has TRBV13 and TRBJ2-5; TRBD2 aligns across 7 bases. There are 14 residues in the CDR3. V gave up 5 bases and J gave up 4 bases; unmatched junction bases: 7. CDR1 and CDR2 from the germline V gene are PRHDT and FYEKMQ (reference sequence). The CDR3 coding sequence is TGTGCCAGCAGCATCACTAGCGTGCGAGAGACCCAGTACTTC. Translating it yields CASSITSVRETQYF.

This sequence joins TRBV29-1 and TRBJ2-1; TRBD1 aligns across 7 bases. After removal of 2 bases from V and 1 base from J, the junction contained 5 bases not matched to a gene. CDR1 is SQVTM, CDR2 ANQGSEA, per germline. This CDR3 region has 15 residues. CDR3 coding DNA: TGCAGCGTTGAACGACAGGGAGCGTCCTACAATGAGCAGTTCTTC. Encoded protein: CSVERQGASYNEQFF.

The V call is TRBV6-5, the J call TRBJ2-5, with D possibly being TRBD2 (6 bases). Per the germline V gene, CDR1 is MNHEY and CDR2 is SVGAGI. The CDR3 has 14 residues. V was clipped by 5 bases and J by 2 bases, with 12 bases between them. This chain's CDR3 is CASSGVGGQETQYF. DNA for the CDR3: TGTGCCAGCAGTGGGGTCGGGGGACAAGAGACCCAGTACTTC.

J is TRBJ2-3 and V is TRBV5-1; 8 positions agree with TRBD2. Germline-derived CDR1 and CDR2 are SGHRS and YFSETQ. This CDR3 region has 17 residues. With V trimmed by 0 bases and J by 4 bases, 10 bases remained unmatched. The CDR3 DNA reads as TGCGCCAGCAGCTTGGCCTTGGAGCGGGAGATTCCAGATACGCAGTATTTT. Translating gives CASSLALEREIPDTQYF.

Turning to this clonotype: Germline is not matched at one junction end, which may reflect a read error. The chain carries TRBV7-7 and TRBJ2-1; 10 bases match TRBD1. There are 14 residues in the CDR3. Per germline, CDR1 SSHAT and CDR2 FNYEAQ (reference sequence). This chain's CDR3 is CASSLGTGVGEQFF. CDR3 sequence (DNA): TGTGCTAGCAGCTTAGGGACAGGGGTGGGTGAGCAGTTCTTC.

The rearrangement joins TRBV7-8 to TRBJ2-3; 10 bases fit TRBD2. V was clipped by 5 bases and J by 0 bases; unmatched bases: 5. Germline V lookup: CDR1 SGHVS, CDR2 FQNEAQ. CDR3 length: 16 residues. The DNA of the CDR3 is TGTGCCAGCAGCATCAATAGCGGGGGGAGCACAGATACGCAGTATTTT. Translating it yields CASSINSGGSTDTQYF.

This clonotype was counted only a few times. The chain couples TRBV12-3 or TRBV12-4 to TRBJ2-1; D remains ambiguous. There are 12 residues in the CDR3. V lost 2 bases and J lost 5, with 4 bases in between. The CDR3 region is CASSLWDNEQFF. DNA for the CDR3: TGTGCCAGCAGTTTATGGGACAATGAGCAGTTCTTC.

This clonotype has only a few counts. This rearrangement joins TRBV7-3 to TRBJ2-7, with 10 bases fitting TRBD1. The length of the CDR3 is 16 residues. Trimming took 2 bases from V and 2 from J; bases not matched to a gene: 6. From germline, CDR1 is SGHTA and CDR2 FQGTGA. The chain's CDR3 is CASSLGPGQGTYEQYF. The CDR3, as DNA: TGTGCCAGCAGCTTAGGGCCGGGACAGGGGACCTACGAGCAGTACTTC.

The chain links TRBV6-2 or TRBV6-3 to TRBJ2-1; 9 nucleotides line up with TRBD1. Trimming took 6 bases from V and 10 from J; bases not matched to a gene: 10. Germline V gene lookup returns CDR1 MNHEY and CDR2 SVGEGT. CDR3 length: 14 residues. The CDR3 is CASRPTGGKKEQFF. CDR3 bases: TGTGCCAGCAGACCGACAGGGGGAAAGAAGGAGCAGTTCTTC.

The chain uses TRBV18 and TRBJ2-2; 9 positions match TRBD1. The CDR3 contains 15 residues. V shed 4 bases, J shed 6 bases, and the junction held 6 bases outside the gene matches. Looked up from germline, CDR1 is KGHSH and CDR2 is LQKENI. In DNA, the CDR3 is TGTGCCAGCTCACAAACAGGGGGCGCCCCCGGGGAGCTGTTTTTT. It codes for CASSQTGGAPGELFF.

This clonotype was detected only a few times. The V gene is TRBV7-9, the J gene TRBJ2-1; 9 nucleotides agree with TRBD2. Trimming cost V 3 bases and J 9 bases; bases outside gene matches: 15. CDR3 size: 17 residues. Germline V gives CDR1 SEHNR, CDR2 FQNEAQ (reference sequence). In nucleotides, the CDR3 is TGTGCCAGCAGCTTTGTTATGGCGGGAGGGCCTTACGGTGAGCAGTTCTTC. It yields the protein CASSFVMAGGPYGEQFF.

This clonotype was counted only a few times. The chain employs TRBV5-4 and TRBJ1-2; D not certain. Germline CDR1 SGHNT, CDR2 YYREEE (reference sequence). This CDR3 spans 14 amino acids. Trimming left V 0 bases short and J 6 bases short, with 12 bases between. DNA for the CDR3: TGTGCCAGCAGCTTGGCACCTGGGTCAGATGGCTACACCTTC. It encodes CASSLAPGSDGYTF.

DNA for the CDR3: TGTGCCAGCAGCTTAGGGGCTAGCGGGGGGTTAACAGATACGCAGTATTTT. It codes for CASSLGASGGLTDTQYF. The chain combines TRBV11-2 with TRBJ2-3; TRBD2 aligns across 11 bases. Germline CDR1 reads SGHAT; CDR2 reads FQNNGV. Losses at the gene ends were 1 base for V and 3 bases for J; bases not matched to a gene: 6. The CDR3 consists of 17 residues.

This chain links TRBV6-5 with TRBJ2-3; unclear D gene. Per germline, CDR1 MNHEY and CDR2 SVGAGI. The CDR3 spans 14 residues. V lost 5 bases, J lost 0 bases, and 9 bases lay in between. The CDR3 is CASSSSHSTDTQYF. The CDR3 DNA reads as TGTGCCAGCAGTAGCTCCCACAGCACAGATACGCAGTATTTT.

The J gene is TRBJ2-7, the V gene TRBV29-1; a weak D match, TRBD1 (6 bases). The CDR3 has 19 residues. The germline gives CDR1 SQVTM, CDR2 ANQGSEA. Trimming removed 4 bases from V and 7 bases from J, with 35 bases in between. The CDR3 DNA sequence: TGCAGCGTTGGCTCCAGCCTTACAGGGAATTTCCTCTTTCGGAAAGAGCAGTACTTC. This gives the protein CSVGSSLTGNFLFRKEQYF.

V usage is TRBV5-1 and J usage is TRBJ1-2, with D tentatively TRBD1 (6 bases). CDR3 length: 16 residues. Germline V CDR1 and CDR2: SGHRS, YFSETQ. V was shortened by 4 bases and J by 2 bases, with 18 bases between the two germline ends. As DNA, the CDR3 is TGCGCCAGCAGCCCCGAGGGGGGCAGGGTAAACTATGGCTACACCTTC. It yields the protein CASSPEGGRVNYGYTF.

This clonotype was detected a few times. The chain combines TRBV2 with TRBJ2-4; 11 nucleotides match TRBD1. The CDR3 is 13 amino acids. CDR1 SNHLY and CDR2 FYNNEI come from the germline V gene. V shed 9 bases, J shed 7 bases, and the junction held 5 bases outside the gene matches. CDR3 DNA sequence: TGTGCCAGTAGGACAGGGGGCGGGAACATTCAGTACTTC. Protein: CASRTGGGNIQYF.

The chain uses TRBV5-1 and TRBJ1-1; 7 nucleotides agree with TRBD1. The ends lost 0 bases at V and 3 bases at J; junction bases unmatched: 5. This CDR3 contains 15 residues. CDR1 is SGHRS, CDR2 YFSETQ, per germline. CDR3: CASSLGTDRDTEAFF. CDR3 DNA sequence: TGCGCCAGCAGCTTGGGCACCGACAGGGACACTGAAGCTTTCTTT.

This clonotype occurred a few times. The CDR3 sequence is CASSDSGRPDTQYF. CDR3 bases: TGTGCCAGCAGTGACTCGGGGAGACCAGATACGCAGTATTTT. J is TRBJ2-3 and V is TRBV6-4, with D perhaps matching TRBD2 (5 bases). V lost 0 bases and J 4 bases, leaving 8 bases between the germline ends. The CDR3 is made up of 14 amino acids. Germline CDR1 and CDR2: MRHNA and SNTAGT.

This clonotype has only a few counts. The CDR3 here is CASSFRAEMQYF. CDR3 DNA: TGTGCCAGCAGCTTTAGAGCGGAGATGCAGTACTTC. The chain is built from TRBV7-9 and TRBJ2-7, with a possible D match to TRBD2 (5 bases). V was pared by 3 bases and J by 9 bases, with 12 bases between. The CDR3 has 12 amino acids. The germline CDR1 and CDR2 sequences are SEHNR and FQNEAQ (reference sequence).

There are a few counts of this clonotype. The CDR3 coding sequence is TGCAGCGCCTATGCAGGGGAAGAGACCCAGTACTTC. It translates to CSAYAGEETQYF. The chain carries TRBV29-1 and TRBJ2-5, with D tentatively TRBD1 (6 bases). This CDR3 has 12 amino acids. The V and J ends lost 7 bases and 3 bases respectively, with 12 bases between them. CDR1 is SQVTM, CDR2 ANQGSEA, per germline. Filled out from reference TRBV29-1 and TRBJ2-5, the complete variable domain reads SAVISQKPSRDICQRGTSLTIQCQVDSQVTMMFWYRQQPGQSLTLIATANQGSEATYESGFVIDKFPISRPNLTFSTLTVSNMSPEDSSIYLCSAYAGEETQYFGPGTRLLVL.

This clonotype was observed a few times. J is TRBJ2-3 and V is TRBV12-3 or TRBV12-4, with unresolved D. The CDR3 is made up of 12 amino acids. The V end was cut by 8 bases, the J end by 4 bases, with 10 bases between. The CDR3 nucleotides are TGTGCCAGCTCAGTGAGAGCAGATACGCAGTATTTT. Translating it yields CASSVRADTQYF.

The V gene is TRBV29-1, the J gene TRBJ2-4; the match to TRBD1 covers 7 bases. The CDR3 has 14 residues. Germline lookup yields CDR1 SQVTM and CDR2 ANQGSEA. The CDR3 loop reads CSAVYRGAKNIQYF. DNA of the CDR3: TGCAGTGCCGTTTACAGGGGAGCCAAAAACATTCAGTACTTC.

The chain uses TRBV7-2 and TRBJ1-5, with unresolved D. CDR1 and CDR2 (germline): SGHTA, FQGNSA. Trimming took off 3 bases at V and 5 bases at J, with 8 bases between the two ends. The CDR3 loop spans 13 amino acids. DNA for the CDR3: TGTGCCAGCAGCTTGCAGTTAGATCAGCCCCAGCATTTT. Encoded protein: CASSLQLDQPQHF. Full variable domain (outside the CDR3, taken from reference TRBV7-2 and TRBJ1-5): GAGVSQSPSNKVTEKGKDVELRCDPISGHTALYWYRQSLGQGLEFLIYFQGNSAPDKSGLPSDRFSAERTGGSVSTLTIQRTQQEDSAVYLCASSLQLDQPQHFGDGTRLSIL.

The chain links TRBV24-1 to TRBJ1-2; D unresolved. This CDR3 is built from 16 residues. Trimming stripped 2 bases from V and 8 bases from J, with 20 bases between. Looked up from germline, CDR1 is KGHDR and CDR2 is SFDVKD. Here the CDR3 DNA reads TGTGCCACCAGTGATTCCTGGGAGGGCGACGGAAAGGGCTACACCTTC. This codes for CATSDSWEGDGKGYTF.

The chain couples TRBV3-1 to TRBJ1-2, with D unclear. The germline V and J ends were trimmed by 4 bases and 0 bases, with 18 bases remaining between them. Germline-derived CDR1 and CDR2 are LGHDT and YNNKEL (reference sequence). The CDR3 contains 17 residues. The CDR3 bases are TGTGCCAGCAGCCTCGTCGCGACCGGGCGCACTAACTATGGCTACACCTTC. This translates into CASSLVATGRTNYGYTF.